This T cell receptor beta chain was sequenced during a study of blood T cell repertoires in COVID-19. Germline loops: CDR1 MNHNY, CDR2 SVGAGI (reference sequence). The CDR3 has 13 residues. The junction had 2 bases not matched to a gene; V was cut back by 0 bases and J by 8 bases. Method: immunoSEQ multiplex PCR; TCRdb's copy keeps in-frame clones and lacks some. The sample contains about 60,000 clones, about four fifths of which appear only once. This chain connects TRBV6-6 to TRBJ1-1, with 8 bases aligning to TRBD1. The clonotype was recovered from a woman of 80 years or more with acute or convalescent COVID-19. The sample was peripheral blood. The CDR3 loop reads CASSYSDRAEAFF. CDR3 coding DNA: TGTGCCAGCAGTTACTCGGACAGGGCGGAAGCTTTCTTT.